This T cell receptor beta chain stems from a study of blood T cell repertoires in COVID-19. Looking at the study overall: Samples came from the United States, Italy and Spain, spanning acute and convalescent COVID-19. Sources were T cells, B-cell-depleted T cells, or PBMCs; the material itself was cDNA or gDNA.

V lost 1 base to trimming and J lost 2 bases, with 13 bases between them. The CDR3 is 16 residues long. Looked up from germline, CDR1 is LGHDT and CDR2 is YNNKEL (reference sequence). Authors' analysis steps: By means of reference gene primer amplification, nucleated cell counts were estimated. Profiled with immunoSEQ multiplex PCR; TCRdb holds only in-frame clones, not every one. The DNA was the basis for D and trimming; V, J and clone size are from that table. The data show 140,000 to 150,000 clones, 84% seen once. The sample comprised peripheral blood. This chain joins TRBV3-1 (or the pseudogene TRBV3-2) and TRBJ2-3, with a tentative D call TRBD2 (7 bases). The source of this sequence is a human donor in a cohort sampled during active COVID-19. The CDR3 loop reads CASSQVGRGNTDTQYF. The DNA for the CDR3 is TGTGCCAGCAGCCAAGTTGGGAGGGGGAACACAGATACGCAGTATTTT.